This TCR beta chain is from a study of T cell clonality in common variable immunodeficiency (dated by TCRdb to the mid-2010s). What the study reported, not specific to this receptor: Healthy controls shared more TCRbeta clones with each other than CVID subjects shared among themselves (p < 0.0001). Although equal DNA input was used, an average of approximately 82,000 unique sequences per sample was obtained for controls, compared with about 30,000 for CVID samples. Increased TCRbeta clonality was found in CVID subjects compared with healthy controls (t-test p = 0.018), with the increase being most characteristic of about a third of subjects. According to the authors, finding the cause of the higher clonality in CVID would require sequencing the repertoires of T cell subpopulations. CVID TCRbeta sequences were reported to have fewer deletions and N-nucleotide insertions and to lack highly modified clones with 13 or more V deletions. Correlations of repertoire features with clinical complications were constrained by heterogeneity among patients within the CVID cohort.

Predominantly Caucasian heritage was noted among both the CVID patients and the healthy controls. Heparinized peripheral whole blood samples of roughly 5 to 8.5 ml were obtained from each donor. TCRbeta CDR3 repertoires were sequenced from genomic DNA of adults with common variable immune deficiency (CVID) and healthy adult controls. There were 22 healthy adult volunteers in the control group (roughly twelve female and 10 male), ranging in age from about 20 to 70 years, with a mean age of around 33. Diluted blood was subjected to density centrifugation over Hypaque 1077 or Ficoll-Paque for isolation of peripheral blood mononuclear cells. Genomic DNA was extracted from unsorted mononuclear cells by Qiagen column purification or by a centrifugation-based method. For this clone: What this receptor recognizes is not known. The read finishes 3 residues shy of the CDR3 end, and the germline J gene is used to complete it.

For sequencing input, CVID and control samples contributed equivalent amounts of genomic DNA. For every sample, a 60 bp segment covering the rearranged TCRbeta CDR3 region was amplified and then sequenced. TCRbeta amplification used the immunoSEQ assay, a bias-corrected multiplex PCR with high-throughput sequencing. In the original analysis: Every unique nucleotide sequence counted as a clone and was annotated with V, D and J genes, copy number and frequency. Sequences were labeled productive if in frame, and non-productive if out of frame or containing stop codons. As previously described, clonality was calculated on the basis of Shannon's entropy. Mean CDR3 Kyte-Doolittle hydropathy was derived from the predicted amino acid sequences of productive clones. The R hclust function was used to hierarchically cluster scaled V gene usage with Manhattan distance and complete linkage. Sharing of clones by CDR3 amino acid sequence was evaluated through resampling of 12 repertoires per group over 100 rounds. The repertoires were screened for approximately 72 published EBV-specific TCRbeta sequences and 245 published CMV-specific TCRbeta sequences. A couple of CVID samples that yielded fewer than 10,000 sequences were excluded from the analysis, so around 40 CVID repertoires were retained. The immuneACCESS repertoire file appears here via TCRdb, limited to in-frame rearrangements. These files lack a portion of the clones; in checked studies, under half of the deficit traces to unresolved V genes, and the cause of the others is not known. That table is the source of V, J and clone size, and D and trimming were worked out from the DNA. In this sample the table shows 45,000 to 60,000 clones, and no singletons are among them. Approximately 5.9% of the sample is taken by the ten largest.

V trim: 5 bases; J trim: 5 bases; unmatched bases: 4. Based on the germline V gene (reference sequence), the CDR1 and CDR2 sequences are SSHAT and FNYEAQ. Inclusive of the bounding cysteine and phenylalanine, the CDR3 is 13 residues long. The CDR3 was read in part: 30 bases, with the frame set at base 1. The origin of this receptor is a person aged 18 to 70 in good health. The sequenced sample was peripheral blood mononuclear cells. This chain is built from TRBV7-7 and TRBJ2-5; 8 bases in between match TRBD2. The CDR3 is CASSPGLGETQYF. The CDR3 bases that were read are TGTGCCAGCAGCCCGGGACTAGGGGAGACC.